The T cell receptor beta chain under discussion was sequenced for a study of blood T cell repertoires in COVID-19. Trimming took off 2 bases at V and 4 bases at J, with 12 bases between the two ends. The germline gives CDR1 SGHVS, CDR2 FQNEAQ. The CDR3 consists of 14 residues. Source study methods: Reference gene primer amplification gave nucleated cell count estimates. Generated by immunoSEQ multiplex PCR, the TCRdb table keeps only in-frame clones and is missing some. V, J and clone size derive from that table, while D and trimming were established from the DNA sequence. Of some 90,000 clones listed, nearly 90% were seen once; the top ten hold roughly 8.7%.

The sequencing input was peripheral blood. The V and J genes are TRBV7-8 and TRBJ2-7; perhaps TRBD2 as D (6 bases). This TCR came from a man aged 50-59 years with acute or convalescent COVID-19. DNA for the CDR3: TGTGCCAGCAGCTTACAGGAGGGCGGATACGAGCAGTACGTC. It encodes CASSLQEGGYEQYV.